This record concerns one T cell receptor beta chain sequence. What this receptor recognizes is not known. Base quality data are lacking; no much larger clone is found one base away. These data belong to a study of post-analysis software for immune sequencing data (dated by TCRdb to 2013 to 2016). With regard to the full study: Disease courses on record covered relapsing-remitting, secondary progressive and progressive-relapsing multiple sclerosis, though some patients had no subtype annotation. The patient repertoires were set against eleven to twelve previously published healthy control repertoires from donors whose ages ranged from 6 to 25 years. A subset of samples was prepared in parallel using single-end sample barcoding, then pooled and co-amplified after Illumina adapter ligation. The full study reports these points: The multiple sclerosis patient group was slightly younger than the control group. Direct clustering with F measure showed strong co-clustering of samples prepared in the same batch, prompting a batch-effect correction. Significantly higher frequencies in patients than in controls were found for roughly 5 TRBV segments, including TRBV5-6, TRBV5-1 and TRBV20-1. Multiple sclerosis patients had significantly lower normalized Chao1 diversity than controls, a result that suggests substantial peripheral T-cell clonal expansion.

V ends up 3 bases short and J 9 bases short, with an unmatched junction base count of 4. The CDR3 measures 14 amino acids from cysteine to phenylalanine. The read is trimmed to its CDR3 DNA, 42 bases read in frame from base 1. CDR1 is given as MNHEY and CDR2 as SMNVEV, both from the germline V gene (reference sequence). To demonstrate the VDJtools post-analysis software, the study profiled TCR beta repertoires from the peripheral blood of 10 to 15 young patients with multiple sclerosis. Multiple sclerosis patients were children and adolescents aged roughly 6 to 16 years. Receptor amplification or capture employed PCR. The sequencer was an Illumina HiSeq 2500. To reduce PCR and sequencing biases, unique molecular identifiers were incorporated into the TCR beta cDNA libraries. Approximately 500,000 cDNA molecules were obtained for every 1 to 10 million input T cells, so each molecule roughly corresponded to one T cell. The patient libraries were prepared and sequenced using the same protocol as the earlier healthy control dataset. Within a given batch, samples were prepared together, multiplexed and sequenced on the same HiSeq lane. The study's own analysis went as follows. Raw barcoded reads were processed with MIGEC, discarding single-read molecular identifier groups before consensus assembly and CDR3 extraction. VDJtools was used for post-analysis of the clonotype tables, with diversity normalized by down-sampling every dataset to the smallest sample size. To correct batch-related cross-sample contamination, repertoire overlap clustering matched CDR3 amino acid sequences but not nucleotide sequences. TCRdb reprocessing: public reads trimmed at Q25 with fastp, clones called with MiXCR, in-frame beta chains kept. Duplicate CDR3 protein sequences are folded into a single record with the most common DNA and genes. The V and J calls and clone size come from TCRdb's table, not from the authors' own analysis. The sample table holds roughly 430,000 distinct CDR3 sequences, of which over 30% were seen once. The ten largest clones represent approximately 7.6% of the sample.

The sequence came from a girl aged 2 to 9 with multiple sclerosis. The chain employs TRBV27 and TRBJ1-6; 8 junctional bases match TRBD1. The sequencing sample was made of blood. For the CDR3, the sequence is CASSFRGLGSPLHF. The nucleotide sequence reads TGTGCCAGCAGTTTCAGGGGGCTCGGTTCACCCCTCCACTTT.